The following is a T cell receptor (beta chain) sequence with its context. The target of this receptor is not known. Base quality data are lacking; no much larger clone is found one base away. The sample is drawn from a study of blood T cell repertoires in COVID-19 (dated by TCRdb to between 2020 and 2021). Context from the whole study: Samples from collaborators originated in the United States, Italy and Spain and spanned both the acute and convalescent phases of COVID-19. The dataset comprised deeply sampled blood TCRbeta repertoires from subjects exposed to, actively infected with, or recovered from COVID-19. The material from the prospective study consisted of cDNA or gDNA derived from T cells, B-cell-depleted T cells, or PBMCs. A de-identified subject ID, COVID-19 status, age in years and sex were almost always included in the sample metadata. Samples were obtained from the ongoing ImmuneRACE study (first 160 participants) and from 1,254 subjects provided by 6 global collaborators. Where HLA class I and class II types were available, the types were taken from metadata supplied by the sample provider, not from assay-based typing. A freely available public database, intended as a resource for researchers studying the immune response to SARS-CoV-2, is where the repertoires were released. Beyond this particular receptor, the publication reports: How much clinical and demographic metadata was included differed by source and by participant, and the metadata was provided uncurated.

TCRbeta CDR3 regions were amplified from genomic DNA by means of the immunoSEQ Assay, a bias-controlled multiplex PCR. In the source study's methods: Nucleated cell counts per sample were estimated from amplification of reference gene primers within the assay. Sequence reads were collapsed and filtered to measure the absolute abundance of every unique TCRbeta CDR3 rearrangement. For each sample, productive Simpson clonality was calculated as the square root of Simpson's diversity index across productive rearrangements. TCRdb obtained this table from immuneACCESS and retained in-frame rearrangements with V and J assigned. These tables miss some clones; where compared with another copy, unresolved V genes account for less than half of the shortfall, and the remainder is unexplained. D and trimming come from the DNA, and the V and J calls and clone size come from that table. The sample table contains approximately 290,000 clones; only one count was recorded for more than 65% of them. About 15% of the sample lies in the top ten.

One collaborating source in Seattle enrolled patients while the patients were actively infected and followed the patients over time throughout the course of disease. The collaborating institutions used their own protocols to collect whole blood in K2EDTA tubes. For TCRbeta analysis, collaborators shipped samples as frozen whole blood, isolated PBMCs, or DNA extracted from either of those sample types. V is cut by 5 bases and J by 5 bases, and the space between the germline ends is 12 bases. From its cysteine to its phenylalanine, the CDR3 spans 13 amino acids. CDR3 DNA is the only sequence kept; it has 39 bases, read in frame from the first base. CDR1 and CDR2 (LNHDA, SQIVND) derive from the germline V gene (reference sequence).

The TCR was taken from a person in their 70s with COVID-19, enrolled during active disease. The sample consisted of peripheral blood. The chain couples TRBV19 to TRBJ2-5; TRBD1 is possibly the D segment (5 matching bases). The DNA reads TGTGCCAGTAGTTCGTCAGGGCGGGAGACCCAGTACTTC. The translation is CASSSSGRETQYF.